This TCR beta chain emerged from a study of T cells in localized non-small cell lung cancer. The study's findings and limits: For the top 100 tumor clones, a median around 61 also appeared in adjacent lung. Tumor samples were not multi-region, leaving intratumor heterogeneity unexcluded. In uninvolved adjacent lung, T cell clonality reached its highest value, exceeding tumor.

Some clones are missing from TCRdb's copy, which holds only in-frame ones; the method was immunoSEQ multiplex PCR. Of around 2,400 clones in the sample, 20% to 25% were seen once. With 2 bases clipped from V and 1 base from J, the junction kept 10 bases outside the gene matches. The CDR3 covers 17 residues. Germline CDR1 reads MNHGY; CDR2 reads SAAAGT. This clone has a handful of counts. What it binds is not known. The sequences come from lung tumor tissue, collected before any cancer treatment. This TCR derives from a man between 40 and 69 years old with stage I lung adenocarcinoma. The V gene is TRBV6-8, the J gene TRBJ2-7; the match to TRBD1 covers 8 bases. In nucleotides, the CDR3 is TGTGCCAGCAGTTACCGGACAGGGAACCCGCTATCCTACGAGCAGTACTTC. Its translation is CASSYRTGNPLSYEQYF.